Presented here are 6 T cell receptor beta chains from one specimen sequenced in a study of somatic mutations in cytotoxic T cells in rheumatoid arthritis. Clones were sequenced by immunoSEQ multiplex PCR, and TCRdb holds only the in-frame ones, with some missing. The table records approximately 21,000 clones, about 83% of them present only once. Sequencing was performed on CD8+ T cells sorted from blood. These receptor sequences come from an adult with rheumatoid arthritis.

The chain carries TRBV7-8 and TRBJ1-3; D perhaps matches TRBD1 (6 bases). The CDR3 is made up of 15 amino acids. V gave up 5 bases and J gave up 2 bases, with 13 bases separating them. The germline V gene encodes CDR1 SGHVS and CDR2 FQNEAQ. The CDR3 protein is CASSPDRATGNTIYF. Here the CDR3 DNA reads TGTGCCAGCAGCCCGGACAGAGCGACTGGAAACACCATATATTTT.

The genes are TRBV5-1 and TRBJ2-5; 9 bases align to TRBD2. This CDR3 has 17 residues. The J segment lost 2 bases and the V segment lost 0 bases, leaving 8 bases of the junction unmatched. Germline CDR1 and CDR2: SGHRS and YFSETQ. The CDR3 coding sequence is TGCGCCAGCAGCTTGGGGGTACTAGCGGGCCTACAAGAGACCCAGTACTTC. As protein: CASSLGVLAGLQETQYF.

The chain's CDR3 is CASSPPFIQEVAGELFF. The CDR3 DNA is TGTGCCAGCTCACCACCTTTCATCCAAGAGGTGGCCGGGGAGCTGTTTTTT. The chain joins TRBV18 to TRBJ2-2; no reliable D call. The V end was cut by 0 bases, the J end by 6 bases, with 17 bases between. CDR3 length: 17 amino acids. The germline V gene encodes CDR1 KGHSH and CDR2 LQKENI.

The chain uses TRBV11-2 and TRBJ1-2; D is unclear. Germline V lookup: CDR1 SGHAT, CDR2 FQNNGV. Trimming removed 1 base at V and 5 bases at J, with 8 bases between. The CDR3 runs to 13 residues. The CDR3 nucleotides are TGTGCCAGCAGCTTAGGATCTGGGTATGGCTACACCTTC. This gives the protein CASSLGSGYGYTF.

The chain is built from TRBV10-2 and TRBJ2-7, with TRBD1 as a possible D gene (6 bases). The CDR3 runs 11 residues. Germline-derived CDR1 and CDR2 are WSHSY and SAAADI. Trimming shortened V by 6 bases and J by 5 bases, and 8 bases separated the two germline ends. The DNA for the CDR3 is TGCGCCAGCAGAGGGGGTAACGAGCAGTACTTC. Translated: CASRGGNEQYF.

This clone counts as large. The V call is TRBV2, the J call TRBJ2-3, with 8 nucleotides matching TRBD1. Germline values: CDR1 SNHLY, CDR2 FYNNEI. This CDR3 contains 16 residues. J was trimmed by 1 base and V by 3 bases; bases with no gene match: 6. CDR3 sequence (DNA): TGTGCCAGCAGTGACGCAGGGGGCACGGGCACAGATACGCAGTATTTT. As protein: CASSDAGGTGTDTQYF.